The 23 T cell receptor beta chains listed next were all sequenced from one sample in a study of blood T cell repertoires in COVID-19. TCRdb's copy holds only in-frame clones and misses some; the assay was immunoSEQ multiplex PCR. The table shows about 440,000 clones, with about nine tenths occurring only once. The sample was PBMCs or T cells enriched from blood (not recorded which). Every receptor here comes from a man aged 18 to 29 who had recovered from COVID-19.

This clone was seen only once. The chain uses TRBV6-5 and TRBJ2-7; TRBD2 is a possible D gene (5 bases). V shed 2 bases and J shed 2 bases, with 10 bases lying between them. CDR1 MNHEY and CDR2 SVGAGI come from the germline V gene. The CDR3 runs 14 residues. DNA for the CDR3: TGTGCCAGCAGTTACGCGGGCCTGGCCTACGAGCAGTACTTC. Encoded protein: CASSYAGLAYEQYF.

The chain has TRBV11-2 and TRBJ2-7; maybe TRBD2 (5 bases). V was pared by 3 bases and J by 6 bases, with 9 bases between. CDR1 is SGHAT, CDR2 FQNNGV, per germline. This CDR3 region has 12 residues. The CDR3 protein is CASSLSAGEQYF. The DNA of the CDR3 is TGTGCCAGCAGCTTGTCGGCGGGCGAGCAGTACTTC.

The V call is TRBV14, the J call TRBJ2-1; D possibly corresponds to TRBD1 (5 bases). The germline V and J ends were trimmed by 4 bases and 0 bases, with 13 bases remaining between them. The CDR3 spans 16 residues. Germline V gene sequence: CDR1 SGHDN, CDR2 FVKESK. In DNA, the CDR3 is TGTGCCAGCAGCCGCCAGGGTTCACGCTCCTACAATGAGCAGTTCTTC. Protein sequence: CASSRQGSRSYNEQFF.

This clone was observed a single time. The chain recombines TRBV4-1 with TRBJ1-6; tentatively, D is TRBD1 (6 bases). The V and J ends lost 2 bases and 10 bases respectively, with 18 bases between them. Germline V gene lookup returns CDR1 MGHRA and CDR2 YSYEKL. The CDR3 spans 16 residues. The DNA of the CDR3 is TGCGCCAGCAGCCAAACCCCTAGGGGGAAGGGGTCACCCCTCCACTTT. Translation gives CASSQTPRGKGSPLHF.

The chain has TRBV5-1 and TRBJ2-7; D is uncertain. V lost 0 bases to trimming and J lost 11 bases, with 12 bases between them. The CDR3 covers 12 residues. CDR1 SGHRS and CDR2 YFSETQ come from the germline V gene. The CDR3 bases are TGCGCCAGCAGCTTGGACGGAGCGCCCAAGTACTTC. The encoded protein is CASSLDGAPKYF.

The chain uses TRBV29-1 and TRBJ2-7; D possibly corresponds to TRBD1 (6 bases). Germline V gene sequence: CDR1 SQVTM, CDR2 ANQGSEA. This CDR3 contains 13 residues. The V gene lost 5 bases and the J gene lost 6 bases, with 17 bases spanning the gap. CDR3 sequence (DNA): TGCAGCGTTAAAATAGGGACAACGGGCGAGCAGTACTTC. It encodes CSVKIGTTGEQYF.

This chain connects TRBV9 to TRBJ1-1; perhaps TRBD1 as D (6 bases). CDR3 length: 15 amino acids. Germline V CDR1 and CDR2: SGDLS, YYNGEE. The V end lost 3 bases, the J end lost 5 bases, and 17 bases lay between the germline ends. The CDR3: CASSAVQGSGTEAFF. The CDR3 nucleotides are TGTGCCAGCAGCGCCGTACAGGGTTCGGGGACTGAAGCTTTCTTT. Based on the CDR3 plus reference TRBV9 and TRBJ1-1, the full variable domain is DSGVTQTPKHLITATGQRVTLRCSPRSGDLSVYWYQQSLDQGLQFLIQYYNGEERAKGNILERFSAQQFPDLHSELNLSSLELGDSALYFCASSAVQGSGTEAFFGQGTRLTVV.

The rearrangement joins TRBV5-5 to TRBJ2-5; D possibly corresponds to TRBD2 (5 bases). The ends were cut back, 6 bases at V and 4 bases at J, with 16 bases in the middle. The CDR3 totals 14 residues. Germline CDR1 SGHKS, CDR2 YYEKEE (reference sequence). CDR3 bases: TGTGCCAGCATGGCTGCGGTGGGGAGAGAGACCCAGTACTTC. This sequence encodes CASMAAVGRETQYF.

The J gene is TRBJ1-1, the V gene TRBV11-2; 12 nucleotides align to TRBD1. The CDR3 is 16 residues long. V lost 5 bases to trimming and J lost 3 bases; unmatched junction nucleotides: 7. Germline CDR1 is SGHAT and CDR2 is FQNNGV. This CDR3 reads CASSIRGQGAYTEAFF. The CDR3, as DNA: TGTGCCAGCAGCATCCGGGGACAGGGGGCTTACACTGAAGCTTTCTTT.

The rearrangement uses TRBV6-6 and TRBJ1-6; TRBD1 aligns across 8 bases. This CDR3 is built from 17 residues. CDR1 MNHNY and CDR2 SVGAGI come from the germline V gene (reference sequence). Germline trimming cut 5 bases from V and 0 bases from J; bases unmatched to any gene: 6. CDR3 sequence: CASSPRQGLSYNSPLHF. The CDR3 bases are TGTGCCAGCAGTCCTAGACAGGGGCTCTCCTATAATTCACCCCTCCACTTT.

The genes are TRBV5-1 and TRBJ1-1; weak D call: TRBD1 (6 bases). CDR1 is SGHRS, CDR2 YFSETQ, per germline. The CDR3 loop spans 13 amino acids. Trimming left V 1 base short and J 8 bases short, with 12 bases between. The CDR3 sequence is CASSLRDQGEAFF. Written as DNA, the CDR3 is TGCGCCAGCAGCTTGAGGGATCAGGGGGAAGCTTTCTTT. Complete variable domain (other parts from reference TRBV5-1 and TRBJ1-1): KAGVTQTPRYLIKTRGQQVTLSCSPISGHRSVSWYQQTPGQGLQFLFEYFSETQRNKGNFPGRFSGRQFSNSRSEMNVSTLELGDSALYLCASSLRDQGEAFFGQGTRLTVV.

The DNA for the CDR3 is TGTGCCAGCAGCTTAGAATACAGCTCCGGGAGTAGCTACACCTTC. As protein: CASSLEYSSGSSYTF. V usage is TRBV11-2 and J usage is TRBJ1-2; the D is unclear. The CDR3 is 15 amino acids. From germline, CDR1 is SGHAT and CDR2 FQNNGV. V was clipped by 0 bases and J by 9 bases, with 17 bases between them. Together with reference TRBV11-2 and TRBJ1-2, the CDR3 gives the full variable domain: EAGVAQSPRYKIIEKRQSVAFWCNPISGHATLYWYQQILGQGPKLLIQFQNNGVVDDSQLPKDRFSAERLKGVDSTLKIQPAKLEDSAVYLCASSLEYSSGSSYTFGSGTRLTVV.

The chain combines TRBV10-3 with TRBJ1-1; a possible D gene is TRBD1 (6 bases). V was pared by 6 bases and J by 4 bases, with 18 bases between. CDR3 length: 15 amino acids. CDR1 and CDR2 from the germline V gene are ENHRY and SYGVKD. Here the CDR3 reads CAIRGVITGPTEAFF. DNA for the CDR3: TGTGCCATCAGGGGGGTTATAACAGGGCCCACTGAAGCTTTCTTT.

The V and J genes are TRBV6-4 and TRBJ1-1; D ambiguous. CDR3 length equals 16 residues. V was cut by 8 bases and J by 2 bases, with 21 bases left in between. The germline gives CDR1 MRHNA, CDR2 SNTAGT. CDR3 bases: TGTGCCAGCCCATGGGTGGAGGGAGTGAGAAACACTGAAGCTTTCTTT. Translated: CASPWVEGVRNTEAFF.

The rearrangement uses TRBV2 and TRBJ2-1; 7 bases map to TRBD2. The CDR3 extends over 15 amino acids. CDR1 and CDR2 from the germline V gene are SNHLY and FYNNEI. V gave up 3 bases and J gave up 5 bases; unmatched junction bases: 7. CDR3 amino acids: CASSELAGVNNEQFF. In DNA, the CDR3 is TGTGCCAGCAGTGAGCTTGCGGGGGTCAACAATGAGCAGTTCTTC.

This clone turned up a few times. The chain uses TRBV6-4 and TRBJ2-1, with a possible D match to TRBD2 (6 bases). This CDR3 spans 15 amino acids. Per germline, CDR1 MRHNA and CDR2 SNTAGT. The V and J ends lost 3 bases and 6 bases respectively, with 15 bases between them. The DNA of the CDR3 is TGTGCCAGCAGTGATACGCGGGATGTTAGCAATGAGCAGTTCTTC. Amino acids: CASSDTRDVSNEQFF.

This clone showed up just once. In DNA form, the CDR3 reads TGTGCCTGGAGATGGCTCACCGGGGAGCTGTTTTTT. It yields the protein CAWRWLTGELFF. This rearrangement joins TRBV30 to TRBJ2-2; D not resolved. The CDR3 covers 12 residues. Trimming took off 3 bases at V and 4 bases at J, with 6 bases between the two ends. Germline CDR1 and CDR2: GTSNPN and SVGIG (reference sequence).

This clone was detected once. The V gene is TRBV3-1 (or the pseudogene TRBV3-2), the J gene TRBJ1-6; D is ambiguous. The CDR3 length is 15 residues. Per germline, CDR1 LGHDT and CDR2 YNNKEL (reference sequence). V lost 1 base to trimming and J lost 9 bases, with 13 bases between them. The CDR3 coding sequence is TGTGCCAGCAGCCAAGTTCTCGGGGTCGGTTCACCCCTCCACTTT. Protein: CASSQVLGVGSPLHF.

The CDR3 DNA is TGTGCCAGCAGACCCGACTGGCAGATGAACACTGAAGCTTTCTTT. This sequence encodes CASRPDWQMNTEAFF. The J gene is TRBJ1-1, the V gene TRBV6-5, with D hard to call. The length of the CDR3 is 15 residues. V was shortened by 6 bases and J by 0 bases, with 14 bases between the two germline ends. Germline CDR1 MNHEY, CDR2 SVGAGI.

The V call is TRBV12-3 or TRBV12-4, the J call TRBJ2-3, with 7 nucleotides matching TRBD2. This CDR3 contains 13 residues. V lost 8 bases and J lost 5; bases outside the gene matches: 7. This chain's CDR3 is CASGAGAVDTQYF. The DNA for the CDR3 is TGTGCCAGCGGGGCGGGAGCGGTAGATACGCAGTATTTT.

The V gene is TRBV19, the J gene TRBJ1-1; D is unresolved. The CDR3 is made up of 15 amino acids. V lost 6 bases, J lost 2 bases, and 16 bases lay in between. Per germline, CDR1 LNHDA and CDR2 SQIVND (reference sequence). The CDR3 loop reads CASSSRGSLNTEAFF. The DNA for the CDR3 is TGTGCCAGTAGCTCCCGAGGATCGCTCAACACTGAAGCTTTCTTT.

The chain links TRBV15 to TRBJ1-3, with D possibly matching TRBD1 (6 bases). This CDR3 is 19 amino acids long. Per germline, CDR1 LNHNV and CDR2 YYDKDF (reference sequence). With 8 bases removed from V and 2 bases from J, the gap between germline ends came to 28 bases. The CDR3 bases are TGTGCCACCCCGATGCACCCCAGACAGGCCCCTTTGGCTGGAAACACCATATATTTT. Protein: CATPMHPRQAPLAGNTIYF. Full variable domain (rest looked up from reference TRBV15 and TRBJ1-3): DAMVIQNPRYQVTQFGKPVTLSCSQTLNHNVMYWYQQKSSQAPKLLFHYYDKDFNNEADTPDNFQSRRPNTSFCFLDIRSPGLGDTAMYLCATPMHPRQAPLAGNTIYFGEGSWLTVV.

This clone showed up just once. V gene TRBV30 combines with J gene TRBJ1-1; possible D gene TRBD1, 5 bases. Germline lookup yields CDR1 GTSNPN and CDR2 SVGIG (reference sequence). The CDR3 length is 11 residues. V shed 1 base and J shed 7 bases, with 7 bases lying between them. The CDR3 spells CAWSEGIEAFF. The CDR3 nucleotides are TGTGCCTGGAGTGAGGGGATTGAAGCTTTCTTT.